The 19 T cell receptor beta chains presented below share a single source sample, sequenced in a study of OX40 agonist ivuxolimab in advanced cancers. The library was generated by the immunoSEQ multiplex PCR assay. TCRdb provides this immuneACCESS table in a form limited to in-frame rearrangements. Some clones are lacking; in checked studies, under half of them reflect an unresolved V gene, and why the rest are absent is not known. The sample table records 65,000 to 95,000 clones; roughly 91% of these occur just once. In total, the top ten clones hold 6.2% of the sample. Sequences were derived from CD4+ or CD8+ T cells sorted from blood, sampled in a trial of the OX40 agonist ivuxolimab. These receptors came from an adult with an advanced solid tumor such as melanoma, head and neck, liver or kidney cancer.

The J gene is TRBJ1-1, the V gene TRBV9; D not certain. The CDR3 totals 14 residues. Trimming shortened V by 0 bases and J by 5 bases, and 11 bases separated the two germline ends. Germline CDR1 is SGDLS and CDR2 is YYNGEE. CDR3 coding DNA: TGTGCCAGCAGCGTAGATGCAGGAAGAACTGAAGCTTTCTTT. Encoded protein: CASSVDAGRTEAFF.

The genes are TRBV30 and TRBJ2-7; TRBD1 aligns across 8 bases. With V trimmed by 4 bases and J by 2 bases, 4 bases remained unmatched. The CDR3 sequence is 13 residues long. Germline CDR1 and CDR2: GTSNPN and SVGIG (reference sequence). This CDR3 is CAWTGTGTYEQYF. CDR3 sequence (DNA): TGTGCCTGGACCGGGACAGGTACCTACGAGCAGTACTTC. Complete variable domain (other parts from reference TRBV30 and TRBJ2-7): SQTIHQWPATLVQPVGSPLSLECTVEGTSNPNLYWYRQAAGRGLQLLFYSVGIGQISSEVPQNLSASRPQDRQFILSSKKLLLSDSGFYLCAWTGTGTYEQYFGPGTRLTVT.

The table lists this clone with a few counts. Other nucleotide sequences in the sample specify the same CDR3. The V and J genes are TRBV2 and TRBJ2-5; 9 bases fit TRBD1. V was pared by 8 bases and J by 5 bases, with 3 bases of the junction left unmatched. The CDR3 spans 12 residues. CDR1 and CDR2 from the germline V gene are SNHLY and FYNNEI. The CDR3 nucleotides read TGTGCCAGCGGGACAGGGAGGGAGACCCAGTACTTC. Encoded protein: CASGTGRETQYF.

The chain recombines TRBV6-6 with TRBJ2-3; TRBD1 might be the D (5 bases). This CDR3 comprises 13 residues. V lost 4 bases and J 5 bases, leaving 10 bases between the germline ends. Germline lookup yields CDR1 MNHNY and CDR2 SVGAGI (reference sequence). CDR3 DNA sequence: TGTGCCAGCAGTTTTAGGGGTTTAGATACGCAGTATTTT. Protein sequence: CASSFRGLDTQYF.

The J gene is TRBJ2-7, the V gene TRBV9; 10 nucleotides match TRBD2. The V and J ends lost 3 bases and 7 bases, in that order; junction bases with no gene match: 13. This CDR3 has 16 amino acids. Germline V gene lookup returns CDR1 SGDLS and CDR2 YYNGEE. CDR3 nucleotides: TGTGCCAGCAGCGAAGGTAGGACTAGCGGCCAAGGGGAGCAGTACTTC. It is translated as CASSEGRTSGQGEQYF. Filled out from reference TRBV9 and TRBJ2-7, the complete variable domain reads DSGVTQTPKHLITATGQRVTLRCSPRSGDLSVYWYQQSLDQGLQFLIQYYNGEERAKGNILERFSAQQFPDLHSELNLSSLELGDSALYFCASSEGRTSGQGEQYFGPGTRLTVT.

The genes are TRBV5-1 and TRBJ2-5; TRBD1 matches 10 bases. The CDR3 is 18 amino acids. J was trimmed by 2 bases and V by 2 bases; bases with no gene match: 12. Germline values: CDR1 SGHRS, CDR2 YFSETQ. The DNA of the CDR3 is TGCGCCAGCAGCTTCGGGACAGGGGTCTTCACGACTCAAGAGACCCAGTACTTC. It is translated as CASSFGTGVFTTQETQYF.

The chain couples TRBV6-5 to TRBJ2-2; D possibly corresponds to TRBD1 (6 bases). Germline V gene sequence: CDR1 MNHEY, CDR2 SVGAGI. The CDR3 loop spans 15 amino acids. Between the trimmed V and J ends, which lost 6 bases and 4 bases, there was a span of 15 bases. The CDR3: CASRSRDKFTGELFF. CDR3 sequence (DNA): TGTGCCAGCAGATCAAGGGACAAGTTCACCGGGGAGCTGTTTTTT.

A note on this clone: A read error may account for a junction end that differs from germline. The chain uses TRBV5-8 and TRBJ2-5; 8 nucleotides line up with TRBD1. CDR3 length: 14 amino acids. CDR1 is SGHTS and CDR2 is YDEGEE in the germline V gene. As DNA, the CDR3 is TGTGCCAGCAGATTGGGACAGGCCCAAGAGACCCAGTACTTC. Its translation is CASRLGQAQETQYF. The full variable domain, completed using reference TRBV5-8 and TRBJ2-5, is EAGVTQSPTHLIKTRGQQATLRCSPISGHTSVYWYQQALGLGLQFLLWYDEGEERNRGNFPPRFSGRQFPNYSSELNVNALELEDSALYLCASRLGQAQETQYFGPGTRLLVL.

The J gene is TRBJ1-1, the V gene TRBV5-1; no clear D. V shed 8 bases and J shed 1 base, with 12 bases lying between them. The CDR3 is made up of 13 amino acids. Germline V gene data show CDR1 as SGHRS and CDR2 as YFSETQ. CDR3 in DNA: TGCGCCAGTTCGATCCGACAGAACACTGAAGCTTTCTTT. Protein product: CASSIRQNTEAFF.

The chain is built from TRBV29-1 and TRBJ2-5; TRBD2 aligns across 11 bases. V gave up 7 bases and J gave up 2 bases; unmatched junction bases: 6. The V gene's germline CDR1 is SQVTM and CDR2 ANQGSEA. The CDR3 is made up of 14 amino acids. The CDR3 loop reads CSATGTSGQETQYF. CDR3 coding DNA: TGCAGCGCCACCGGGACTAGCGGACAAGAGACCCAGTACTTC.

The chain is built from TRBV28 and TRBJ1-5; 8 nucleotides agree with TRBD1. The junction had 6 bases not matched to a gene; V was cut back by 10 bases and J by 1 base. The CDR3 spans 14 residues. Germline CDR1 reads MDHEN; CDR2 reads SYDVKM. The chain's CDR3 is CATAQGGSNQPQHF. The DNA for the CDR3 is TGTGCCACAGCACAGGGGGGCAGCAATCAGCCCCAGCATTTT.

V usage is TRBV5-1 and J usage is TRBJ2-7; the D gene is possibly TRBD1 (6 bases). Germline V CDR1 and CDR2: SGHRS, YFSETQ. The CDR3 extends over 15 amino acids. Deletions cut 0 bases from V and 1 base from J, with 11 bases between. This CDR3 is CASSLGGGDSYEQYF. In DNA form, the CDR3 reads TGCGCCAGCAGCTTGGGAGGGGGTGATTCCTACGAGCAGTACTTC.

This rearrangement joins TRBV7-9 to TRBJ2-1, with D perhaps TRBD2 (5 bases). Trimming removed 5 bases from V and 10 bases from J, with 12 bases in between. The CDR3 consists of 12 residues. Looked up from germline, CDR1 is SEHNR and CDR2 is FQNEAQ (reference sequence). The CDR3 is CASSIETGEQFF. The CDR3 coding sequence is TGTGCCAGCAGCATCGAGACGGGGGAGCAGTTCTTC.

This CDR3 reads CASSPGGGAGNEQFF. The CDR3 DNA reads as TGTGCCAGCAGCCCCGGGGGGGGCGCCGGCAATGAGCAGTTCTTC. The chain combines TRBV7-3 with TRBJ2-1, with 8 positions matching TRBD2. This CDR3 spans 15 amino acids. V was clipped by 5 bases and J by 6 bases; unmatched bases: 9. The germline V gene encodes CDR1 SGHTA and CDR2 FQGTGA. Together with reference TRBV7-3 and TRBJ2-1, the CDR3 gives the full variable domain: GAGVSQTPSNKVTEKGKYVELRCDPISGHTALYWYRQSLGQGPEFLIYFQGTGAADDSGLPNDRFFAVRPEGSVSTLKIQRTERGDSAVYLCASSPGGGAGNEQFFGPGTRLTVL.

This chain links TRBV19 with TRBJ2-3, with 10 bases that match TRBD2. J was trimmed by 4 bases and V by 7 bases; bases with no gene match: 8. Germline CDR1 LNHDA, CDR2 SQIVND (reference sequence). The CDR3 length is 15 residues. The CDR3 DNA is TGTGCCAGTAAGCCTAGCGGGAGAAGGGCAGATACGCAGTATTTT. Protein product: CASKPSGRRADTQYF.

The CDR3 nucleotides are TGTGCCAGCAGCTTATCTGGACAGGGACCAGATACGCAGTATTTT. This translates into CASSLSGQGPDTQYF. The V and J genes are TRBV7-3 and TRBJ2-3, with 8 positions matching TRBD1. This CDR3 spans 15 amino acids. The junction had 5 bases not matched to a gene; V was cut back by 2 bases and J by 4 bases. Germline V lookup: CDR1 SGHTA, CDR2 FQGTGA.

The chain recombines TRBV5-1 with TRBJ2-5, with TRBD1 matching over 9 bases. The trim removed 6 bases at V and 4 bases at J, leaving 7 bases unmatched. The CDR3 is 14 amino acids. CDR1 is SGHRS and CDR2 is YFSETQ in the germline V gene. The DNA of the CDR3 is TGCGCCAGCACGAATACAGGGGGCAGAGAGACCCAGTACTTC. Translated, it gives CASTNTGGRETQYF.

This sequence joins TRBV28 and TRBJ1-4; no clear D. The V end lost 5 bases, the J end lost 6 bases, and 19 bases lay between the germline ends. Germline V gene data show CDR1 as MDHEN and CDR2 as SYDVKM. The CDR3 is made up of 16 amino acids. CDR3 sequence (DNA): TGTGCCAGCAGTCCACGTGCACAAGCGGACGATGAAAAACTGTTTTTT. Its protein product is CASSPRAQADDEKLFF.

A single count supports this clone. The V gene is TRBV19, the J gene TRBJ1-2; 8 bases map to TRBD1. V lost 9 bases and J lost 12; bases outside the gene matches: 6. The CDR3 spans 10 residues. Germline lookup yields CDR1 LNHDA and CDR2 SQIVND (reference sequence). The CDR3, as DNA: TGTGCCAGCCGACAGGGGCCCAACACCTTC. Protein sequence: CASRQGPNTF.